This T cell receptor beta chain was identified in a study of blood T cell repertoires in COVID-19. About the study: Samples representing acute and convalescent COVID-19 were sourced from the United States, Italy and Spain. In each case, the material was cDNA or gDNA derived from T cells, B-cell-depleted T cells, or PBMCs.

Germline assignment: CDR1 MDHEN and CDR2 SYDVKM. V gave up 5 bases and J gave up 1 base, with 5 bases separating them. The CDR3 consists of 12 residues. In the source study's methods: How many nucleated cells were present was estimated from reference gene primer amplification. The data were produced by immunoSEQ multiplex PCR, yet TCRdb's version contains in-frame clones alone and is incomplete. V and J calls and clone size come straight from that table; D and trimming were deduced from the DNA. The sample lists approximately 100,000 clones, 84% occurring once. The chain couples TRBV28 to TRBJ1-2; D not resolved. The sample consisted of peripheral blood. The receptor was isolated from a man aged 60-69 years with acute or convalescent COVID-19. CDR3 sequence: CASSRGNYGYTF. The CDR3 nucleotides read TGTGCCAGCAGTCGGGGTAACTATGGCTACACCTTC.